What follows are 22 T cell receptor beta chains derived from one specimen sequenced in a study of cytomegalovirus exposure and HLA in healthy donors. The study ran its PCR with 60 Vbeta and 13 Jbeta primers. This table comes from immunoSEQ multiplex PCR, and its TCRdb copy is limited to in-frame clones, with some not included. This table holds under 200,000 clones, 68% found once. Material: PBMCs. These receptors came from a man aged 50 to 60 in good health and CMV-seronegative.

The chain employs TRBV27 and TRBJ2-5; possible D gene TRBD1, 6 bases. The germline V gene encodes CDR1 MNHEY and CDR2 SMNVEV (reference sequence). The CDR3 sequence is 14 residues long. Trimming stripped 6 bases from V and 2 bases from J, with 13 bases between. The CDR3 here is CASSVHRVQETQYF. CDR3 sequence (DNA): TGTGCCAGCAGCGTTCACAGGGTTCAAGAGACCCAGTACTTC.

The V call is TRBV7-2, the J call TRBJ2-3, with 8 bases matching TRBD2. CDR1 is SGHTA and CDR2 is FQGNSA in the germline V gene. There are 15 residues in the CDR3. The V gene end was trimmed by 4 bases and the J gene end by 0 bases; junction bases not matched to a gene: 3. CDR3 sequence reads: CASSYERGSTDTQYF. The CDR3 bases are TGTGCCAGCAGCTATGAGCGGGGGAGCACAGATACGCAGTATTTT.

This clone was detected a few times. This rearrangement joins TRBV15 to TRBJ2-2; D is uncertain. The germline V gene encodes CDR1 LNHNV and CDR2 YYDKDF (reference sequence). The germline V and J ends were trimmed by 1 base and 4 bases, with 10 bases remaining between them. This CDR3 is built from 15 residues. The CDR3 nucleotides are TGTGCCACCAGCAGAGGTGGTGTCGGCACCGGGGAGCTGTTTTTT. The encoded protein is CATSRGGVGTGELFF. The full variable domain, completed using reference TRBV15 and TRBJ2-2, is DAMVIQNPRYQVTQFGKPVTLSCSQTLNHNVMYWYQQKSSQAPKLLFHYYDKDFNNEADTPDNFQSRRPNTSFCFLDIRSPGLGDTAMYLCATSRGGVGTGELFFGEGSRLTVL.

This chain uses TRBV19 with TRBJ2-7; TRBD1 matches at 11 bases. V lost 3 bases, J lost 3 bases, and 16 bases stayed unmatched. The CDR3 is 19 residues long. CDR1 is LNHDA and CDR2 is SQIVND in the germline V gene (reference sequence). CDR3 coding DNA: TGTGCCAGTAGTATCCGATTCGGACAGGGGGCGGGATTTGGCTACGAGCAGTACTTC. Translation: CASSIRFGQGAGFGYEQYF.

This clone was picked up one time. This sequence joins TRBV7-7 and TRBJ2-5; no clear D. V gave up 2 bases and J gave up 5 bases, with 15 bases separating them. CDR1 is SSHAT, CDR2 FNYEAQ, per germline (reference sequence). This CDR3 contains 15 residues. In DNA, the CDR3 is TGTGCCAGCAGCTTACGCCAACAGTTGGGCGAGACCCAGTACTTC. Its protein is CASSLRQQLGETQYF.

This clone appeared a few times. The CDR3: CASSSSSGANVLTF. Written as DNA, the CDR3 is TGCGCCAGCAGTTCGAGCTCTGGGGCCAACGTCCTGACTTTC. The chain carries TRBV10-2 and TRBJ2-6; no clear D gene. V was pared by 5 bases and J by 0 bases, with 5 bases between. Germline assignment: CDR1 WSHSY and CDR2 SAAADI. This CDR3 comprises 14 residues.

J is TRBJ2-1 and V is TRBV5-8; TRBD1 is a possible D gene (5 bases). The ends were cut back, 2 bases at V and 9 bases at J, with 21 bases in the middle. The CDR3 totals 16 residues. CDR1 is SGHTS and CDR2 is YDEGEE in the germline V gene. The CDR3 here is CASSLEGRPSQGEQFF. The CDR3 DNA is TGTGCCAGCAGCTTAGAAGGCCGGCCTAGTCAGGGTGAGCAGTTCTTC.

This sequence joins TRBV6-5 and TRBJ2-1, with 9 bases fitting TRBD1. V shed 6 bases and J 10 bases; nucleotides not matched to a gene: 7. The germline V gene has CDR1 MNHEY and CDR2 SVGAGI. The CDR3 is made up of 13 amino acids. This chain's CDR3 is CASSRDRAEEQFF. DNA for the CDR3: TGTGCCAGCAGCCGGGACAGGGCCGAAGAGCAGTTCTTC.

This sequence joins TRBV11-2 and TRBJ2-7, with TRBD2 as a possible D gene (5 bases). CDR1 is SGHAT, CDR2 FQNNGV, per germline. This CDR3 is built from 17 residues. Trimming cost V 7 bases and J 1 base, with 23 bases left between them. The CDR3 nucleotides read TGTGCCAGCACCCGTTTTGAGGGCAGCGCTGATTCCTACGAGCAGTACTTC. The encoded protein is CASTRFEGSADSYEQYF.

The J gene is TRBJ2-5, the V gene TRBV5-1; 10 nucleotides match TRBD1. Trimming took 6 bases from V and 3 from J; bases not matched to a gene: 5. CDR1 is SGHRS, CDR2 YFSETQ, per germline. This CDR3 contains 14 residues. The CDR3 DNA is TGCGCCAGCACCCCCGGGACAGGGGAAGAGACCCAGTACTTC. Translated, it gives CASTPGTGEETQYF.

This clone appeared a few times. This rearrangement joins TRBV5-1 to TRBJ2-5; TRBD1 aligns across 7 bases. The CDR3 spans 15 residues. Looked up from germline, CDR1 is SGHRS and CDR2 is YFSETQ. Trimming took 0 bases from V and 5 from J; bases not matched to a gene: 7. As DNA, the CDR3 is TGCGCCAGCAGCTTGGAGGGGGCGTCTCGGGAGACCCAGTACTTC. Translated: CASSLEGASRETQYF.

The genes are TRBV7-9 and TRBJ2-5, with D tentatively TRBD1 (6 bases). From germline, CDR1 is SEHNR and CDR2 FQNEAQ (reference sequence). V was cut by 5 bases and J by 1 base, with 11 bases left in between. The CDR3 is 14 residues long. CDR3 sequence reads: CASSRVDSQETQYF. In DNA, the CDR3 is TGTGCCAGCAGCAGAGTGGACAGCCAAGAGACCCAGTACTTC.

Regarding this clone: The junction does not match germline at one end; this may be a read error. The chain couples TRBV7-9 to TRBJ2-7; 7 positions agree with TRBD1. This CDR3 is built from 15 residues. Germline V gene sequence: CDR1 SEHNR, CDR2 FQNEAQ (reference sequence). The DNA for the CDR3 is TGTTCCAGCAGCTTAGCCTCAGGGGGCTCCTACGAGCAGTACTTC. Translating gives CSSSLASGGSYEQYF.

This clone was detected a few times. As DNA, the CDR3 is TGTGCCAGTAGAGGGGGACAGTTCAATCAGCCCCAGCATTTT. This codes for CASRGGQFNQPQHF. The chain combines TRBV19 with TRBJ1-5, with TRBD1 matching 7 bases. CDR3 length: 14 residues. Germline V lookup: CDR1 LNHDA, CDR2 SQIVND (reference sequence). Trimming removed 6 bases from V and 3 bases from J; junction bases left unmatched: 5.

This chain joins TRBV7-6 and TRBJ2-2; 15 nucleotides line up with TRBD2. J gave up 6 bases and V 5 bases, and 4 bases lay outside the gene matches. CDR1 is SGHVS, CDR2 FNYEAQ, per germline. The length of the CDR3 is 16 residues. The CDR3 spells CASSLRTSGGAGELFF. CDR3 sequence (DNA): TGTGCCAGCAGCCTCCGGACTAGCGGGGGGGCCGGGGAGCTGTTTTTT. Full variable domain (remainder filled in from reference TRBV7-6 and TRBJ2-2): GAGVSQSPRYKVTKRGQDVALRCDPISGHVSLYWYRQALGQGPEFLTYFNYEAQQDKSGLPNDRFSAERPEGSISTLTIQRTEQRDSAMYRCASSLRTSGGAGELFFGEGSRLTVL.

V gene TRBV5-4 combines with J gene TRBJ2-5, with 7 bases matching TRBD1. Matching the DNA end better, TRBJ2-7 makes the J call doubtful. The CDR3 length is 13 residues. Germline V lookup: CDR1 SGHNT, CDR2 YYREEE (reference sequence). CDR3 DNA sequence: TGTGCCAGCAGTTGGGACAGAAACTACGAGCAGTACTTC. As protein: CASSWDRNYEQYF.

The chain recombines TRBV6-1 with TRBJ1-2; maybe TRBD1 (6 bases). V was shortened by 5 bases and J by 8 bases, with 12 bases between the two germline ends. Germline CDR1 is MNHNS and CDR2 is SASEGT. The CDR3 spans 12 residues. In nucleotides, the CDR3 is TGTGCCAGCAGTAACAGGGCTATGGGCTACACCTTC. The encoded protein is CASSNRAMGYTF.

This clone occurred a few times. The chain employs TRBV7-6 and TRBJ2-7, with D maybe TRBD2 (6 bases). This CDR3 contains 16 residues. CDR1 is SGHVS, CDR2 FNYEAQ, per germline. V was shortened by 1 base and J by 1 base, with 14 bases between the two germline ends. The CDR3 bases are TGTGCCAGCAGCTTAGTGGGGGAGGAGCGATCCTACGAGCAGTACTTC. Translating it yields CASSLVGEERSYEQYF.

Notes on this clone: One end of the junction is discordant with germline, which a read error may explain. Within the sample, other DNA sequences also encode this same CDR3. The chain uses TRBV29-1 and TRBJ2-5, with 9 positions matching TRBD1. CDR1 and CDR2 (germline): SQVTM, ANQGSEA. The CDR3 runs to 13 residues. The CDR3 nucleotides read TGCAGCGTTGAGGGACAGGGCGGAGAGACACAGTACTTC. It is translated as CSVEGQGGETQYF.

The rearrangement joins TRBV9 to TRBJ2-3; 8 bases line up with TRBD2. After removal of 0 bases from V and 1 base from J, the junction contained 4 bases not matched to a gene. The CDR3 covers 16 residues. Germline-derived CDR1 and CDR2 are SGDLS and YYNGEE. Here the CDR3 reads CASSVEGAGGTDTQYF. The CDR3 nucleotides are TGTGCCAGCAGCGTAGAGGGAGCGGGGGGCACAGATACGCAGTATTTT.

In regard to this clone: Other nucleotide sequences in the sample specify the same CDR3. The V and J genes are TRBV11-2 and TRBJ1-2; the match to TRBD1 covers 7 bases. The V gene end was trimmed by 4 bases and the J gene end by 2 bases; junction bases not matched to a gene: 7. The length of the CDR3 is 15 residues. Germline CDR1 reads SGHAT; CDR2 reads FQNNGV. The CDR3 spells CASSSNRGRNYGYTF. The CDR3 bases are TGTGCCAGCAGCTCTAACAGGGGCCGGAACTATGGCTACACCTTC.

This clone was counted a few times. This chain connects TRBV28 to TRBJ2-3, with a weak D call TRBD2 (7 bases). The CDR3 covers 18 residues. In germline, CDR1 is MDHEN, CDR2 SYDVKM. Deletions cut 2 bases from V and 1 base from J, with 19 bases between. CDR3 loop: CASSLSGTIGRGTDTQYF. As DNA, the CDR3 is TGTGCCAGCAGTTTAAGCGGGACAATTGGCCGGGGCACAGATACGCAGTATTTT. The full variable domain, its missing parts supplied by reference TRBV28 and TRBJ2-3, is DVKVTQSSRYLVKRTGEKVFLECVQDMDHENMFWYRQDPGLGLRLIYFSYDVKMKEKGDIPEGYSVSREKKERFSLILESASTNQTSMYLCASSLSGTIGRGTDTQYFGPGTRLTVL.